A single sample gave rise to the 9 T cell receptor beta chains below, sequenced in a study of T cells in localized non-small cell lung cancer. TCRdb keeps only in-frame clones here, not all; method: immunoSEQ multiplex PCR. The sample lists about 31,000 clones; 90% to 95% were seen once. The sequencing here drew on peripheral blood, taken before any cancer treatment. These receptors came from a woman aged 35-75 years with stage I lung adenocarcinoma.

Of note for this clone: At one end the junction does not follow the germline gene, possibly because of a read error. This sample also contains other DNA sequences that code for the same CDR3. The genes are TRBV11-2 and TRBJ1-5, with 9 bases identical to TRBD1. Germline V gives CDR1 SGHAT, CDR2 FQNNGV. This CDR3 spans 14 amino acids. This CDR3 reads CASSLTGGDQPQHF. The DNA of the CDR3 is TGTGCCAGCAGCTTGACAGGGGGGGATCAGCCTCAGCATTTT.

The chain carries TRBV19 and TRBJ1-5; the match to TRBD1 covers 8 bases. Trimming took 9 bases from V and 7 from J; bases not matched to a gene: 8. The CDR3 loop spans 13 amino acids. CDR1 and CDR2 from the germline V gene are LNHDA and SQIVND (reference sequence). This CDR3 is CASNDRGNQPQHF. The CDR3 DNA sequence: TGTGCCAGCAATGACAGGGGTAACCAGCCCCAGCATTTT.

The V gene is TRBV18, the J gene TRBJ1-4; TRBD1 matches 9 bases. The CDR3 length is 15 residues. V lost 5 bases to trimming and J lost 8 bases; unmatched junction nucleotides: 9. The germline gives CDR1 KGHSH, CDR2 LQKENI. The CDR3 here is CASSLNRGPSEKLFF. CDR3 nucleotides: TGTGCCAGCTCATTAAACAGGGGGCCCTCAGAAAAACTGTTTTTT.

The chain combines TRBV7-2 with TRBJ2-2; D not certain. This CDR3 contains 15 residues. CDR1 and CDR2 from the germline V gene are SGHTA and FQGNSA. V dropped 5 bases and J dropped 6 bases, with 16 bases sitting between them. CDR3 sequence: CASSPIYPRSGELFF. The CDR3 DNA is TGTGCCAGCAGCCCGATATACCCTAGGTCCGGGGAGCTGTTTTTT.

The chain combines TRBV5-1 with TRBJ2-7; D perhaps matches TRBD2 (5 bases). The CDR3 consists of 17 residues. Trimming took 1 base from V and 0 from J, leaving 17 bases between them. CDR1 and CDR2 (germline): SGHRS, YFSETQ. CDR3 loop: CASSLTLLVGSSYEQYF. CDR3 coding DNA: TGCGCCAGCAGCTTGACTCTTCTAGTGGGGAGCTCCTACGAGCAGTACTTC.

As DNA, the CDR3 is TGTGCCAGTAGTCCAAACAGGGAAGGTCCCCAGCATTTT. Protein sequence: CASSPNREGPQHF. The chain uses TRBV19 and TRBJ1-5; D perhaps matches TRBD1 (6 bases). The CDR3 extends over 13 amino acids. Germline-derived CDR1 and CDR2 are LNHDA and SQIVND (reference sequence). Trimming pared 5 bases from V and 10 bases from J, leaving 15 bases between.

This chain connects TRBV27 to TRBJ2-7; D possibly corresponds to TRBD1 (6 bases). V was shortened by 5 bases and J by 3 bases, with 14 bases between the two germline ends. Germline V gene sequence: CDR1 MNHEY, CDR2 SMNVEV (reference sequence). CDR3 length equals 14 residues. The CDR3 spells CASSPGQSLYEQYF. DNA of the CDR3: TGTGCCAGCAGTCCAGGACAGTCCCTCTACGAGCAGTACTTC.

The chain links TRBV28 to TRBJ2-1; D not certain. CDR1 and CDR2 (germline): MDHEN, SYDVKM. With 7 bases removed from V and 2 bases from J, the gap between germline ends came to 15 bases. This CDR3 is 15 amino acids long. CDR3 bases: TGTGCCAGCAAATTAGATGGCGGAGCCTACAATGAGCAGTTCTTC. Its translation is CASKLDGGAYNEQFF.

The rearrangement links TRBV4-3 to TRBJ1-5; 7 bases are shared with TRBD1. V dropped 3 bases and J dropped 4; count of bases not matched to a gene: 9. From germline, CDR1 is LGHNA and CDR2 YSLEER. The CDR3 is 16 amino acids. CDR3 protein: CASSQLYRGRNQPQHF. The CDR3 nucleotides read TGCGCCAGCAGCCAGCTTTACAGGGGTAGAAATCAGCCCCAGCATTTT.